The 9 T cell receptor beta chains below were found in one sample sequenced in a study of identical twins. From the 5' RACE reads, TCRdb called clonotypes with MiXCR, one entry per CDR3 protein. The sample contains hundreds of thousands of distinct CDR3 sequences, 24% of which appear only once. These records were also assigned to another study, of T cells expressing NK-cell markers.

The sample comprised CD4+ T cells sorted from blood. All receptors come from a woman aged 18 to 35 in good health.

This clonotype has only a few counts. This sequence joins TRBV14 and TRBJ2-3, with no clear D. The CDR3 runs 14 residues. Trimming shortened V by 0 bases and J by 1 base, and 5 bases separated the two germline ends. CDR1 and CDR2 (germline): SGHDN, FVKESK. The CDR3 spells CASSQDWGTDTQYF. The DNA for the CDR3 is TGTGCCAGCAGCCAAGATTGGGGCACAGATACGCAGTATTTT. Using reference TRBV14 and TRBJ2-3 for the parts outside the CDR3, the full variable domain is EAGVTQFPSHSVIEKGQTVTLRCDPISGHDNLYWYRRVMGKEIKFLLHFVKESKQDESGMPNNRFLAERTGGTYSTLKVQPAELEDSGVYFCASSQDWGTDTQYFGPGTRLTVL.

This clonotype was observed a handful of times. The chain combines TRBV5-1 with TRBJ2-1; 12 bases are shared with TRBD2. Germline trimming cut 4 bases from V and 4 bases from J; bases unmatched to any gene: 6. The CDR3 consists of 16 residues. Germline CDR1 and CDR2: SGHRS and YFSETQ. This CDR3 is CASSPRLAGAYNEQFF. The CDR3 coding sequence is TGCGCCAGCAGCCCGAGACTAGCGGGAGCTTACAATGAGCAGTTCTTC.

This clonotype has just a few counts. J is TRBJ2-2 and V is TRBV12-5; 7 bases align to TRBD2. The CDR3 runs to 16 residues. In germline, CDR1 is LGHNT, CDR2 FRNRAP. The V segment lost 4 bases and the J segment 4 bases; nucleotides outside the gene matches: 9. The CDR3 DNA follows: TGTGCTAGTGGTTCAGCGTTGGGACTATTCACCGGGGAGCTGTTTTTT. It is translated as CASGSALGLFTGELFF.

This clonotype showed up just a few times. The rearrangement joins TRBV18 to TRBJ2-5; the D is unclear. Germline assignment: CDR1 KGHSH and CDR2 LQKENI. V dropped 6 bases and J dropped 1 base, with 9 bases sitting between them. This CDR3 contains 13 residues. The CDR3 spells CASSPQTQETQYF. Written as DNA, the CDR3 is TGTGCCAGCTCCCCCCAGACCCAAGAGACCCAGTACTTC.

This clonotype was detected only a few times. The V and J genes are TRBV10-3 and TRBJ2-1; D may be TRBD1 or TRBD2 (5 bases each). The length of the CDR3 is 14 residues. V gave up 10 bases and J gave up 0 bases, with 13 bases separating them. CDR1 is ENHRY, CDR2 SYGVKD, per germline. CDR3 loop: CATGAELSYNEQFF. The DNA for the CDR3 is TGTGCCACCGGGGCGGAACTCTCCTACAATGAGCAGTTCTTC.

This chain uses TRBV18 with TRBJ2-7; TRBD2 matches at 13 bases. This CDR3 contains 16 residues. Germline CDR1 reads KGHSH; CDR2 reads LQKENI. Germline trimming cut 4 bases from V and 5 bases from J; bases unmatched to any gene: 8. The CDR3 reads CASSLPGLAGTNEQYF. CDR3 in DNA: TGTGCCAGCTCACTACCGGGACTAGCGGGGACTAACGAGCAGTACTTC.

The V call is TRBV14, the J call TRBJ2-2; 9 positions agree with TRBD1. The CDR3 is 16 residues long. V lost 3 bases to trimming and J lost 5 bases; unmatched junction nucleotides: 7. Germline V CDR1 and CDR2: SGHDN, FVKESK. CDR3 sequence (DNA): TGTGCCAGCAGCCACGGGACAGGGCGGAGAACCGGGGAGCTGTTTTTT. It translates to CASSHGTGRRTGELFF.

This clonotype was detected ten times or more. The chain couples TRBV12-3 or TRBV12-4 to TRBJ2-3, with 9 bases identical to TRBD2. V trimming: 7 bases; J trimming: 2 bases; junction bases outside the gene matches: 7. CDR3 length: 15 residues. For the CDR3, the DNA is TGTGCCAGCACCCTGCGGGGGGGCCCCACAGATACGCAGTATTTT. Translation: CASTLRGGPTDTQYF.

This clonotype was counted only a few times. The chain has TRBV7-2 and TRBJ2-3; tentative D call: TRBD2 (5 bases). Germline V gene sequence: CDR1 SGHTA, CDR2 FQGNSA. The CDR3 sequence is 13 residues long. Trimming removed 2 bases from V and 5 bases from J, with 8 bases in between. CDR3 DNA: TGTGCCAGCAGCTTAATGGCGGGAGATACGCAGTATTTT. It codes for CASSLMAGDTQYF.